Reported below is one T cell receptor beta chain. The data were taken from a study of blood T cell repertoires in COVID-19. The authors' processing: Amplifying reference gene primers gave estimates of nucleated cell counts. Assay: immunoSEQ multiplex PCR; the TCRdb copy retains only in-frame clones and omits some. Clone size and V and J calls were adopted from that table, with D and trimming inferred from the DNA. The repertoire holds 170,000 or so clones, roughly 84% seen once, with roughly 7% in the top ten. The CDR3 is 17 amino acids. Germline values: CDR1 MNHGY, CDR2 SVAAGI. The V and J ends lost 7 bases and 0 bases respectively, with 18 bases between them.

The sample taken for sequencing was PBMCs or T cells enriched from blood (not recorded which). The clonotype was recovered from a woman aged 50 to 65 who had recovered from COVID-19. J is TRBJ1-4 and V is TRBV6-9; D possibly corresponds to TRBD1 (5 bases). The CDR3 here is CASTDTSPPATNEKLFF. CDR3 DNA: TGTGCCAGCACGGACACGTCACCCCCTGCAACTAATGAAAAACTGTTTTTT.